These T cell receptor beta chains were read from a single sample in a study of regulatory T cells in long-lasting Graves disease. TCRdb re-analysed the multiplex PCR reads in MiXCR, keeping a single row per CDR3 protein. The repertoire holds 500,000 or so distinct CDR3 sequences, with 14% as singletons. In addition, the sample was reused for a study of T cells in Graves' hyperthyroidism and ophthalmopathy.

The specimen was peripheral blood mononuclear cells (PBMCs), collected at new diagnosis, from a patient treated with antithyroid drugs. Receptor source: a woman aged 50 to 65 with Graves disease. CDR3s include the opening cysteine and the closing phenylalanine or tryptophan. D genes are given only for firm matches. Size is omitted from some rows. Given values are once, few, many or a class for expanded clones.

>TRBV3-1|TRBD1|many|TRBJ2-4
CASSPGTGVGIQYF
TGTGCCAGCAGCCCCGGGACAGGGGTCGGAATTCAGTACTTC
>TRBV20-1|NA|NA|TRBJ1-1
CSANGRDTLPLGAFF
TGCAGTGCGAATGGGCGGGACACTCTTCCCCTGGGAGCTTTCTTT
>TRBV27|TRBD1|NA|TRBJ1-2
CASRGTVGGYTF
TGTGCCAGCAGGGGGACAGTTGGGGGCTACACCTTC
>TRBV20-1|NA|NA|TRBJ2-2
CSARETGATGELFF
TGCAGTGCTAGAGAGACTGGGGCTACCGGGGAGCTGTTTTTT
>TRBV7-3|TRBD2|NA|TRBJ2-1
CASSSFPTTSGREQFF
TGTGCCAGCAGCTCCTTCCCTACTACTAGCGGGAGAGAGCAGTTCTTC
>TRBV2|NA|many|TRBJ2-7
CASRSKLTSSSYEQYF
TGTGCCAGCAGATCTAAACTAACCTCAAGCTCCTACGAGCAGTACTTC
>TRBV29-1|NA|many|TRBJ2-7
CSVGASSNSYEQYF
TGCAGCGTTGGGGCGTCTAGTAACTCCTACGAGCAGTACTTC
>TRBV28|TRBD1|many|TRBJ2-7
CASSDGWGQIYEQYF
TGTGCCAGCAGCGATGGTTGGGGACAGATCTACGAGCAGTACTTC
>TRBV2|NA|many|TRBJ2-1
CASSEGRGSNEQFF
TGTGCCAGCAGTGAAGGTCGGGGGAGCAATGAGCAGTTCTTC
>TRBV28|TRBD1|many|TRBJ1-2
CASSLLGTGGNGYTF
TGTGCCAGCAGTCTCCTGGGGACAGGGGGCAATGGCTACACCTTC
>TRBV6-1|NA|many|TRBJ1-1
CASGEVLNTEAFF
TGTGCCAGCGGGGAAGTACTGAACACTGAAGCTTTCTTT
>TRBV5-1|NA|NA|TRBJ2-1
CASSPLLSLYSYNEQFF
TGCGCCAGCAGCCCCCTCCTTAGCCTCTACTCCTACAATGAGCAGTTCTTC
>TRBV25-1|NA|many|TRBJ1-4
CASSESGRGNEKLFF
TGTGCCAGCAGTGAATCTGGCAGGGGAAATGAAAAACTGTTTTTT
>TRBV20-1|TRBD1|many|TRBJ2-7
CSAPRTGASSGAREQYF
TGCAGTGCACCCAGGACAGGGGCTTCGTCTGGGGCCCGCGAGCAGTACTTC
>TRBV19|NA|NA|TRBJ2-3
CASKPGLDTDTQYF
TGTGCCAGTAAGCCGGGACTCGACACAGATACGCAGTATTTT
>TRBV27|TRBD1|many|TRBJ2-1
CASSPNRDSLSYNEQFF
TGTGCCAGCAGTCCTAACCGGGACAGCCTATCCTACAATGAGCAGTTCTTC
>TRBV19|NA|few|TRBJ2-1
CASNPRGTYNEQFF
TGTGCCAGTAATCCCAGGGGAACCTACAATGAGCAGTTCTTC
>TRBV28|TRBD2|many|TRBJ2-7
CASSLRSWAGVSGRYF
TGTGCCAGCAGTTTACGTAGTTGGGCGGGAGTATCAGGGCGGTACTTC
>TRBV5-1|NA|many|TRBJ1-5
CASSLESGQPQHF
TGCGCCAGCAGCTTGGAATCAGGGCAGCCCCAGCATTTT
>TRBV4-1|NA|many|TRBJ1-5
CASSQEPNQPQHF
TGCGCCAGCAGCCAAGAACCCAATCAGCCCCAGCATTTT
>TRBV30|TRBD2|many|TRBJ2-1
CAWSVSTGLDHINEQFF
TGTGCCTGGAGTGTATCAACGGGACTAGATCACATCAATGAGCAGTTCTTC
>TRBV6-1|NA|many|TRBJ2-7
CASRPLQVPSSYEQYF
TGTGCCAGCAGACCACTACAGGTTCCCAGCTCCTACGAGCAGTACTTC
>TRBV2|NA|many|TRBJ2-1
CASSRVVLSRMNEQFF
TGTGCCAGCAGTCGGGTAGTACTATCCCGCATGAATGAGCAGTTCTTC
>TRBV24-1|NA|few|TRBJ1-3
CATSDGSSENTIYF
TGTGCCACCAGTGATGGGTCTTCAGAAAACACCATATATTTT
>TRBV9|TRBD1|many|TRBJ2-5
CASSLGDRGGLETQYF
TGTGCCAGCAGCCTAGGGGACAGGGGAGGATTAGAGACCCAGTACTTC
>TRBV7-2|NA|few|TRBJ2-4
CASSPIPGRDMKYF
TGTGCCAGCAGCCCCATACCGGGACGGGATATGAAGTACTTC
>TRBV4-2|NA|few|TRBJ2-7
CASSQLGVAFHEQYF
TGTGCCAGCAGCCAACTTGGGGTAGCGTTTCACGAGCAGTACTTC
>TRBV27|TRBD1|NA|TRBJ1-1
CASSTGTGVWITEAFF
TGTGCCAGCAGTACCGGGACAGGGGTTTGGATCACTGAAGCTTTCTTT
>TRBV2|TRBD1|few|TRBJ1-5
CASSDWDRGPGNQPQHF
TGTGCCAGCAGTGACTGGGACAGGGGCCCAGGCAATCAGCCCCAGCATTTT
>TRBV5-1|NA|NA|TRBJ1-2
CASSFDGYGYTF
TGCGCCAGCAGCTTTGACGGCTATGGCTACACCTTC
>TRBV24-1|NA|few|TRBJ1-5
CATSGIGRGNQPQHF
TGTGCCACCAGTGGTATTGGGAGGGGAAATCAGCCCCAGCATTTT
>TRBV4-1|NA|many|TRBJ2-3
CASSPNTGTGTDTQYF
TGCGCCAGCAGCCCCAATACCGGGACGGGCACAGATACGCAGTATTTT
>TRBV28|NA|many|TRBJ2-2
CATLEGGGTTGELFF
TGTGCCACCCTCGAGGGGGGAGGTACCACCGGGGAGCTGTTTTTT
>TRBV11-2|TRBD1|many|TRBJ1-6
CASSRRDRGRVRDSPLHF
TGTGCCAGCAGCCGTAGGGACAGGGGGCGCGTCAGGGATTCACCCCTCCACTTT
>TRBV29-1|NA|few|TRBJ1-4
CSVGGQGGEKLFF
TGCAGCGTTGGAGGCCAAGGGGGGGAAAAACTGTTTTTT
>TRBV2|NA|NA|TRBJ2-1
CASRGTLYNEQFF
TGTGCCAGCAGGGGGACTCTCTACAATGAGCAGTTCTTC
>TRBV28|TRBD1|many|TRBJ2-7
CASSSGQGAYEQYF
TGTGCCAGCAGTAGTGGACAGGGGGCTTACGAGCAGTACTTC
>TRBV12-3/TRBV12-4|TRBD1|many|TRBJ1-5
CASTRTGDARQPQHF
TGTGCCAGCACCCGGACAGGGGACGCACGTCAGCCCCAGCATTTT
>TRBV5-5|TRBD2|few|TRBJ2-1
CASSFGLAYNEQFF
TGCGCCAGCAGCTTCGGACTAGCCTACAATGAGCAGTTCTTC